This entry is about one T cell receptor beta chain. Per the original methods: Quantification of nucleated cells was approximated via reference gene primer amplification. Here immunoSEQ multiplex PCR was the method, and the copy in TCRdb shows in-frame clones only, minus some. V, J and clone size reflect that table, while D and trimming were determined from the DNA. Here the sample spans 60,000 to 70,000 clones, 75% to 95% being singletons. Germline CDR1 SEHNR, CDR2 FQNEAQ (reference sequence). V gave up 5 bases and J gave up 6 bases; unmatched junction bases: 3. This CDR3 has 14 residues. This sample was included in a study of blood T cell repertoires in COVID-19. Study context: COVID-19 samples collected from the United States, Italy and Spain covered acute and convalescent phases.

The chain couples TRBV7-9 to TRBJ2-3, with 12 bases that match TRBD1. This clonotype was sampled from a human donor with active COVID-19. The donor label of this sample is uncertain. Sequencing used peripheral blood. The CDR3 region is CASSKGQGADTQYF. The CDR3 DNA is TGTGCCAGCAGCAAGGGACAGGGGGCGGATACGCAGTATTTT.